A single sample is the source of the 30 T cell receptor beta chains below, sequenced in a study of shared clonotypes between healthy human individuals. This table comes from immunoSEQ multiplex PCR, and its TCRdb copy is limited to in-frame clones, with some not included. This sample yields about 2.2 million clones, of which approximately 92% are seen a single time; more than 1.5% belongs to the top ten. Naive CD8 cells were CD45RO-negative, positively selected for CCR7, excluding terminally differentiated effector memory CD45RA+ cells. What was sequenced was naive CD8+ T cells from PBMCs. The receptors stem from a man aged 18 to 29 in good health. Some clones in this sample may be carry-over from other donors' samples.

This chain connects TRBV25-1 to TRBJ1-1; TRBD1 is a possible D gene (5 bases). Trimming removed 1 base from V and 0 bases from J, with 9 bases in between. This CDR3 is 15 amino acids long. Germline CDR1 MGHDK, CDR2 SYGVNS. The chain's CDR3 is CASSEWEDMNTEAFF. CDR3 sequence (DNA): TGTGCCAGCAGTGAATGGGAGGACATGAACACTGAAGCTTTCTTT.

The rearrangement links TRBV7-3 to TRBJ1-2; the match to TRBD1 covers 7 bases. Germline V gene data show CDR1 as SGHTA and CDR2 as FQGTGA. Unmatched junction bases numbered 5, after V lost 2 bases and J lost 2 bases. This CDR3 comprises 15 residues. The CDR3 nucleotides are TGTGCCAGCAGCTTAGTAGACAGGGCGAACTATGGCTACACCTTC. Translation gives CASSLVDRANYGYTF.

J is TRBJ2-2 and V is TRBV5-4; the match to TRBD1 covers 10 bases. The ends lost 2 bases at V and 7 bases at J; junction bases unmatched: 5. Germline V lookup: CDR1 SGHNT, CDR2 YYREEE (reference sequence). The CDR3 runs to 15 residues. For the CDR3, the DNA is TGTGCCAGCAGCTTCGGGACAGGGGTTGGCGGGGAGCTGTTTTTT. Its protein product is CASSFGTGVGGELFF.

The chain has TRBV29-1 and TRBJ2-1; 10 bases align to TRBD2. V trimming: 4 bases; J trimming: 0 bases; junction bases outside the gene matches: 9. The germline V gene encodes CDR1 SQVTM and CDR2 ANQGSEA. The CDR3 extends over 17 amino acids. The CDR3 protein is CSVAGLAYSSSYNEQFF. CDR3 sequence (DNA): TGCAGCGTTGCGGGACTAGCGTACTCAAGCTCCTACAATGAGCAGTTCTTC.

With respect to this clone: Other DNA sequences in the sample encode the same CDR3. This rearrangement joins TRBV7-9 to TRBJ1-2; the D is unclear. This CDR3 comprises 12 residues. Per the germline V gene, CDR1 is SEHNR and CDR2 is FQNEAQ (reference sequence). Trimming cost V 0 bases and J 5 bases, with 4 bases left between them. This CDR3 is CASSLAGYGYTF. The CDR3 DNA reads TGTGCCAGCAGCTTAGCCGGGTATGGCTACACCTTC.

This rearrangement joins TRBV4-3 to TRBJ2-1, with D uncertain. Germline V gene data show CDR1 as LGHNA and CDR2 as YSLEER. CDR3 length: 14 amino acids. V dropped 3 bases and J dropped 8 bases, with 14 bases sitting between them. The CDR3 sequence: CASSHSFMGHEQFF. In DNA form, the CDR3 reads TGCGCCAGCAGCCACTCCTTCATGGGCCATGAGCAGTTCTTC.

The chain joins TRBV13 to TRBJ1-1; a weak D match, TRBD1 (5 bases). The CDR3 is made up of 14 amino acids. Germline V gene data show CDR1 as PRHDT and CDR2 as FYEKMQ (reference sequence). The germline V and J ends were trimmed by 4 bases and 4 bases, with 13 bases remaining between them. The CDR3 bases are TGTGCCAGCAGCTCCAGGGTCGAAGGCACTGAAGCTTTCTTT. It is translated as CASSSRVEGTEAFF.

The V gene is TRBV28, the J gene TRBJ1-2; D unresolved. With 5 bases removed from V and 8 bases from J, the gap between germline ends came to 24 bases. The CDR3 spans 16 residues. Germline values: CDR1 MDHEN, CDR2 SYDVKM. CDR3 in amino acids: CASSPGVRRYTDGYTF. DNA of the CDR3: TGTGCCAGCAGTCCCGGAGTGAGAAGGTACACAGACGGCTACACCTTC.

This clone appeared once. The CDR3 loop reads CASSWLKADTQYF. In DNA form, the CDR3 reads TGTGCCAGCAGCTGGCTAAAAGCAGATACGCAGTATTTT. The rearrangement joins TRBV7-3 to TRBJ2-3; unclear D gene. Germline lookup yields CDR1 SGHTA and CDR2 FQGTGA. The CDR3 is made up of 13 amino acids. Trimming pared 4 bases from V and 4 bases from J, leaving 9 bases between.

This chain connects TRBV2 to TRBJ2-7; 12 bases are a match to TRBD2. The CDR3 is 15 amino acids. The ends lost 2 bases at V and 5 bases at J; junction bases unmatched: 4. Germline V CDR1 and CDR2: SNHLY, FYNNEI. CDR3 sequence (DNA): TGTGCCAGCAGTGAAACTAGCGGGAGGTTCAACGAGCAGTACTTC. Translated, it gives CASSETSGRFNEQYF.

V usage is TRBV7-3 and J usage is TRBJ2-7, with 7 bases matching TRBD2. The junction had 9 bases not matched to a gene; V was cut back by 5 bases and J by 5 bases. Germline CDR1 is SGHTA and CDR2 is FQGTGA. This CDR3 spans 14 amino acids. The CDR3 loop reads CASSALGGGNEQYF. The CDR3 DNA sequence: TGTGCCAGCAGCGCGCTGGGCGGGGGTAACGAGCAGTACTTC.

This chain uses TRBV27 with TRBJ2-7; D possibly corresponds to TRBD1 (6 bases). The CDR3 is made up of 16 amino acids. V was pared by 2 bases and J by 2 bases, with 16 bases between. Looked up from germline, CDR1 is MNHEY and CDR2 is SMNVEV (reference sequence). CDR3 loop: CASSLVGTHGPYEQYF. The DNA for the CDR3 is TGTGCCAGCAGTTTAGTTGGGACACACGGGCCCTACGAGCAGTACTTC.

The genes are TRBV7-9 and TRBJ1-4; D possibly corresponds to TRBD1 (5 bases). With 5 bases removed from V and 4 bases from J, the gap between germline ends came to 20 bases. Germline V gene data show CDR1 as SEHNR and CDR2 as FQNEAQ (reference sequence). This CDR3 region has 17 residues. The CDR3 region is CASSRPLPTDYNEKLFF. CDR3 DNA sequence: TGTGCCAGCAGCCGACCCCTTCCGACAGACTATAATGAAAAACTGTTTTTT.

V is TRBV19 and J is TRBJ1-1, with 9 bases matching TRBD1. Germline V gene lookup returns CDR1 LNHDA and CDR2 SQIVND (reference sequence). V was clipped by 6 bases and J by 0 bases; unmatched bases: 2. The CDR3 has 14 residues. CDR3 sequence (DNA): TGTGCCAGTAGGACAGGGGGGATGAACACTGAAGCTTTCTTT. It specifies CASRTGGMNTEAFF. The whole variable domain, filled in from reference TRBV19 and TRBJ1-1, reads DGGITQSPKYLFRKEGQNVTLSCEQNLNHDAMYWYRQDPGQGLRLIYYSQIVNDFQKGDIAEGYSVSREKKESFPLTVTSAQKNPTAFYLCASRTGGMNTEAFFGQGTRLTVV.

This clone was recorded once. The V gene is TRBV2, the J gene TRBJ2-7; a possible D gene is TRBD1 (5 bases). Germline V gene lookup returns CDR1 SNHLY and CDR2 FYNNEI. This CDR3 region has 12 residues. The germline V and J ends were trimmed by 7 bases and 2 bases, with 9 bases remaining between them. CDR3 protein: CASKQVTYEQYF. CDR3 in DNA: TGTGCCAGCAAACAGGTTACCTACGAGCAGTACTTC.

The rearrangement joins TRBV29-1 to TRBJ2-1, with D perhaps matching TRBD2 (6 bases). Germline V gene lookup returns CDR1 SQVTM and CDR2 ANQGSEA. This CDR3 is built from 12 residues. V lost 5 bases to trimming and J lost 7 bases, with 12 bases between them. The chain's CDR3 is CSVPKGRNEQFF. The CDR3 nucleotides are TGCAGCGTTCCCAAAGGGAGGAATGAGCAGTTCTTC.

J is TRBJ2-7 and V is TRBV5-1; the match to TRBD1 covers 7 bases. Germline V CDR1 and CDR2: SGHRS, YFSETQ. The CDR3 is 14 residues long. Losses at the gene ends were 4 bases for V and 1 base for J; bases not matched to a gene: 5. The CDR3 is CASSTDRRSYEQYF. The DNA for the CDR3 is TGCGCCAGCAGCACGGACAGGAGGTCCTACGAGCAGTACTTC.

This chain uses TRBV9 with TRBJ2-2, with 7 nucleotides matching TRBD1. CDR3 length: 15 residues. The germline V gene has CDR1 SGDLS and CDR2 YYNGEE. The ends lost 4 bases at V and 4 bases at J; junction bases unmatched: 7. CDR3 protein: CASSQGTAGTGELFF. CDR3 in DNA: TGTGCCAGCAGCCAAGGGACAGCCGGCACCGGGGAGCTGTTTTTT.

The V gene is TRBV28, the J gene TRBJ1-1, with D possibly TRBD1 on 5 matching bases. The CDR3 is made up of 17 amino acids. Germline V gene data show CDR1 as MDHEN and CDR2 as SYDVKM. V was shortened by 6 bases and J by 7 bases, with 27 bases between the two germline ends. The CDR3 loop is CASRPRGTLMGQSEAFF. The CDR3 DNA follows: TGTGCCAGCAGACCCCGCGGGACCCTAATGGGGCAAAGTGAAGCTTTCTTT.

CDR3 loop: CATSGRGNYGYTF. The CDR3 nucleotides are TGTGCCACCAGCGGCAGGGGGAACTATGGCTACACCTTC. This chain links TRBV15 with TRBJ1-2; 7 bases agree with TRBD1. The ends lost 5 bases at V and 2 bases at J; junction bases unmatched: 2. Germline V CDR1 and CDR2: LNHNV, YYDKDF (reference sequence). This CDR3 has 13 amino acids.

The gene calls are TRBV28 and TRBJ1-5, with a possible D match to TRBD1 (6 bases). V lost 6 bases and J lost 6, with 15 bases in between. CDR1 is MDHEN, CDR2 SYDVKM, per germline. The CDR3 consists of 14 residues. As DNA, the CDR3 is TGTGCCAGCAGCCGTTGGGGGCTTGGTCAGCCCCAGCATTTT. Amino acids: CASSRWGLGQPQHF. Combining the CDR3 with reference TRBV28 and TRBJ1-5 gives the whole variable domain DVKVTQSSRYLVKRTGEKVFLECVQDMDHENMFWYRQDPGLGLRLIYFSYDVKMKEKGDIPEGYSVSREKKERFSLILESASTNQTSMYLCASSRWGLGQPQHFGDGTRLSIL.

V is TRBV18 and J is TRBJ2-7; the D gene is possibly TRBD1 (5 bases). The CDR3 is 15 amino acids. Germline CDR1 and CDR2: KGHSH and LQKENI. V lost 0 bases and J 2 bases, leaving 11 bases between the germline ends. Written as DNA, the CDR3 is TGTGCCAGCTCACCACCTAGGGCAGGGACCTACGAGCAGTACTTC. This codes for CASSPPRAGTYEQYF. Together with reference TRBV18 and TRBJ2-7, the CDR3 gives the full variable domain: NAGVMQNPRHLVRRRGQEARLRCSPMKGHSHVYWYRQLPEEGLKFMVYLQKENIIDESGMPKERFSAEFPKEGPSILRIQQVVRGDSAAYFCASSPPRAGTYEQYFGPGTRLTVT.

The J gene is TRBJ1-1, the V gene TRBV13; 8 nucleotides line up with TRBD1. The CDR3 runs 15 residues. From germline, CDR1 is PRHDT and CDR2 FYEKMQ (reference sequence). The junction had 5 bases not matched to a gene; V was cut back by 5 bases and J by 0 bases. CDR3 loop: CASSSRQGLNTEAFF. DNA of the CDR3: TGTGCCAGCAGCAGCCGACAGGGGCTGAACACTGAAGCTTTCTTT.

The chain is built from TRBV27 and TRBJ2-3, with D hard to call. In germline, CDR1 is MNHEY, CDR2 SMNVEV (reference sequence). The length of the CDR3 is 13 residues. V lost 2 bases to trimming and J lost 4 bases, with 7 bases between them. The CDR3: CASSLLLPDTQYF. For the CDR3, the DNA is TGTGCCAGCAGTTTACTTTTGCCAGATACGCAGTATTTT.

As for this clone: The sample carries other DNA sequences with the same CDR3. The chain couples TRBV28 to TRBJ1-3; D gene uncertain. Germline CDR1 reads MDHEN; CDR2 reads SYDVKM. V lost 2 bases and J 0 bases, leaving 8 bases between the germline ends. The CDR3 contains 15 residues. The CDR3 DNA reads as TGTGCCAGCAGTTTAGGGCAGCCCTCTGGAAACACCATATATTTT. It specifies CASSLGQPSGNTIYF. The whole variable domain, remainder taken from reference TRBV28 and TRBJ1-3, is DVKVTQSSRYLVKRTGEKVFLECVQDMDHENMFWYRQDPGLGLRLIYFSYDVKMKEKGDIPEGYSVSREKKERFSLILESASTNQTSMYLCASSLGQPSGNTIYFGEGSWLTVV.

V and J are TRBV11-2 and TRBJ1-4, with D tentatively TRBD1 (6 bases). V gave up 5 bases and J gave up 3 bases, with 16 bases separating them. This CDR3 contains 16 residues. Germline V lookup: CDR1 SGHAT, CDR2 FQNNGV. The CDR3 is CASSPYHRAANEKLFF. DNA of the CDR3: TGTGCCAGCAGCCCCTATCACAGGGCCGCTAATGAAAAACTGTTTTTT.

In DNA form, the CDR3 reads TGTGCCAGCAGTCCCACACCCGGACAGAAGCAACCCTACGAGCAGTACTTC. Translation: CASSPTPGQKQPYEQYF. The chain is built from TRBV28 and TRBJ2-7; possible D gene TRBD1, 6 bases. V lost 5 bases, J lost 2 bases, and 22 bases lay in between. This CDR3 region has 17 residues. The V gene's germline CDR1 is MDHEN and CDR2 SYDVKM. Looking up the rest from reference TRBV28 and TRBJ2-7 gives the full variable domain: DVKVTQSSRYLVKRTGEKVFLECVQDMDHENMFWYRQDPGLGLRLIYFSYDVKMKEKGDIPEGYSVSREKKERFSLILESASTNQTSMYLCASSPTPGQKQPYEQYFGPGTRLTVT.

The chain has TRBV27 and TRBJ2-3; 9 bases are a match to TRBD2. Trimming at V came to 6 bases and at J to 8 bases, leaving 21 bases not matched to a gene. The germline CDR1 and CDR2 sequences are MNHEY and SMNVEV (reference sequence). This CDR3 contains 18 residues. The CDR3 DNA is TGTGCCAGCAGCCCCGTGGAGGTAGCGGGAGTCTCTGGGGGTACGCAGTATTTT. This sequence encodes CASSPVEVAGVSGGTQYF.

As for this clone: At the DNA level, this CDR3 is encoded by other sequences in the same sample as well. CDR3 sequence: CASSQVRGPYEQYF. The DNA of the CDR3 is TGTGCCAGCAGCCAAGTTCGGGGGCCCTACGAGCAGTACTTC. V usage is TRBV14 and J usage is TRBJ2-7; D is possibly TRBD1 or TRBD2 (6 bases each). Germline V gene data show CDR1 as SGHDN and CDR2 as FVKESK. The CDR3 extends over 14 amino acids. V lost 1 base to trimming and J lost 2 bases, with 9 bases between them.

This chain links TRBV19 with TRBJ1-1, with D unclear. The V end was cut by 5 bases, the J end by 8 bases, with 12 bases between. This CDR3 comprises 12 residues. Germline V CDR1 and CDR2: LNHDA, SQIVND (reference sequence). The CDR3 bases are TGTGCCAGTAGTCCCGGGAGACTCGAAGCTTTCTTT. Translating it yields CASSPGRLEAFF.